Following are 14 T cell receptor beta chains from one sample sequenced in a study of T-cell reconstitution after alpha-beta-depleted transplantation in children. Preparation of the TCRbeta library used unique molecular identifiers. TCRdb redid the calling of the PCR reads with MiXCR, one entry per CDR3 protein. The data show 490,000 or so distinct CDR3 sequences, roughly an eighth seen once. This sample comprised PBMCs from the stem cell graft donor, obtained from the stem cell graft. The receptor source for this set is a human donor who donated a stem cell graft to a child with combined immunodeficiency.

The CDR3 DNA follows: TGCGCCAGCAGCGGAACACAAGGGACCACAGACGGGTCGAACACTGAAGCTTTCTTT. Translating gives CASSGTQGTTDGSNTEAFF. The chain has TRBV5-1 and TRBJ1-1, with D possibly TRBD1 on 5 matching bases. The CDR3 extends over 19 amino acids. Germline V gene data show CDR1 as SGHRS and CDR2 as YFSETQ. V was cut by 4 bases and J by 1 base, with 26 bases left in between.

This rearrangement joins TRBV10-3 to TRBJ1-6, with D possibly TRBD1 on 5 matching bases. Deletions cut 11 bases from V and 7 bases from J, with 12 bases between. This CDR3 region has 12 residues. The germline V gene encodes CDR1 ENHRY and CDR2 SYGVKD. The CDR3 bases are TGTGCCGGGGGTCGGGGGAATTCACCCCTCCACTTT. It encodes CAGGRGNSPLHF.

The CDR3 DNA is TGTGCCAGCACCATTGACAACCAAGCGAGCACCGGGGAGCTGTTTTTT. This translates into CASTIDNQASTGELFF. The chain is built from TRBV12-3 or TRBV12-4 and TRBJ2-2; D not certain. V was cut by 7 bases and J by 4 bases, with 19 bases left in between. This CDR3 is built from 16 residues.

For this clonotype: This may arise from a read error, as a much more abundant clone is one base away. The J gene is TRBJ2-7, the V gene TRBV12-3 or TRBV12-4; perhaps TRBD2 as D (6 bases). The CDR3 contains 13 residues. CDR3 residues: CAGSFRRDYEQYF. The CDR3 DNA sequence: TGTGCCGGCAGTTTCAGGCGGGACTACGAGCAGTACTTC.

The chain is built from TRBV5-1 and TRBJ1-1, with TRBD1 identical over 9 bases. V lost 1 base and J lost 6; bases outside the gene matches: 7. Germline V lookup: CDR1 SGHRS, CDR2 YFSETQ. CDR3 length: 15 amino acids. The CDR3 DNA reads TGCGCCAGCAGCTTGACGCGGACAGGGGTGGCTGAAGCTTTCTTT. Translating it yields CASSLTRTGVAEAFF.

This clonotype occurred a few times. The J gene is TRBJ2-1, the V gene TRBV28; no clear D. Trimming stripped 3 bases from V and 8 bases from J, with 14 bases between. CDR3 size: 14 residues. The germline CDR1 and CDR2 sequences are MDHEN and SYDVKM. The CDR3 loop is CASSFAGSSDEQFF. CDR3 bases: TGTGCCAGCAGTTTTGCAGGTAGTTCCGATGAGCAGTTCTTC. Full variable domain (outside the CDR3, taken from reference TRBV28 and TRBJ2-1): DVKVTQSSRYLVKRTGEKVFLECVQDMDHENMFWYRQDPGLGLRLIYFSYDVKMKEKGDIPEGYSVSREKKERFSLILESASTNQTSMYLCASSFAGSSDEQFFGPGTRLTVL.

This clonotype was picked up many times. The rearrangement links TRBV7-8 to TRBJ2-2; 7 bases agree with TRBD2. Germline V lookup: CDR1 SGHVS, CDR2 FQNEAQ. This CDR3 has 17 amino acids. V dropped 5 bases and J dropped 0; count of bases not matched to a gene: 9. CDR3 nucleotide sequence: TGTGCCAGCAGCCCACGTAGACTAGCAGCGAACACCGGGGAGCTGTTTTTT. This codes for CASSPRRLAANTGELFF. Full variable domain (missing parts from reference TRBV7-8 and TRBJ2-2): GAGVSQSPRYKVAKRGQDVALRCDPISGHVSLFWYQQALGQGPEFLTYFQNEAQLDKSGLPSDRFFAERPEGSVSTLKIQRTQQEDSAVYLCASSPRRLAANTGELFFGEGSRLTVL.

The CDR3 sequence is CASSSTSGGRLGTQYF. The CDR3 DNA is TGCGCCAGCAGCTCGACTAGCGGGGGCCGATTGGGTACGCAGTATTTT. The rearrangement links TRBV5-1 to TRBJ2-3; TRBD2 matches at 12 bases. The CDR3 runs 16 residues. Germline CDR1 and CDR2: SGHRS and YFSETQ. Trimming cost V 3 bases and J 8 bases; bases outside gene matches: 10.

The CDR3 coding sequence is TGTGCCAGCAGCAGAGGGCAGGGTACTGGTGAGCAGTTCTTC. This sequence encodes CASSRGQGTGEQFF. This chain uses TRBV7-9 with TRBJ2-1; the D call may be TRBD1 or TRBD2 (5 bases each). Germline CDR1 reads SEHNR; CDR2 reads FQNEAQ (reference sequence). V lost 5 bases and J 9 bases, leaving 17 bases between the germline ends. This CDR3 is 14 amino acids long.

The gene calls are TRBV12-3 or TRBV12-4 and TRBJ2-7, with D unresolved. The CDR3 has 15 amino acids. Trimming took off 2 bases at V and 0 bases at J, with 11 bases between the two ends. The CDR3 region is CASSLNSLPSYEQYF. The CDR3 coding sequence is TGTGCCAGCAGTTTAAATTCCCTGCCCTCCTACGAGCAGTACTTC.

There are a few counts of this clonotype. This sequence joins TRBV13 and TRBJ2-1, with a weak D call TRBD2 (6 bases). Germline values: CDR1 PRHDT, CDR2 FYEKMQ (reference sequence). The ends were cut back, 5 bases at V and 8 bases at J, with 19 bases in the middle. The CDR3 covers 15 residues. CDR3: CASSSEAGLHYEQFF. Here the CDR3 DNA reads TGTGCCAGCAGCAGCGAGGCGGGACTTCACTATGAGCAGTTCTTC.

In DNA, the CDR3 is TGTGCCAGCAGCTTAGGACAGGGTGGGGCCCAGTACTTC. It specifies CASSLGQGGAQYF. The chain carries TRBV7-2 and TRBJ2-5; 7 nucleotides agree with TRBD1. Germline V gene data show CDR1 as SGHTA and CDR2 as FQGNSA. The junction had 5 bases not matched to a gene; V was cut back by 1 base and J by 9 bases. The CDR3 spans 13 residues.

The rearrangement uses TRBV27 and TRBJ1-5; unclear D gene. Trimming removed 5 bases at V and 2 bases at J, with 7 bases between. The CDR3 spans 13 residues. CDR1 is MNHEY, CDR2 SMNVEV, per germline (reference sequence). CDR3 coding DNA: TGTGCCAGCAGTATCGGGGGCAATCAGCCCCAGCATTTT. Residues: CASSIGGNQPQHF.

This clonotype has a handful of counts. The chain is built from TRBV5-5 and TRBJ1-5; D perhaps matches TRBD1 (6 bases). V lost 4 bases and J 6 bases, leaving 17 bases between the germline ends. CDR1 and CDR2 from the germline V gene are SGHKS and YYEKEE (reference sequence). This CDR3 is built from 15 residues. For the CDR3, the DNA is TGTGCCAGCAGCAAATGGGGACAAGGAGCTCAGCCCCAGCATTTT. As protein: CASSKWGQGAQPQHF.